Below, 30 T cell receptor beta chains from the same sample are listed, as sequenced in a study of T cells in Graves' hyperthyroidism and ophthalmopathy. Regions amplified from RNA transcripts were the TCR beta CDR3 regions. First-round RT-PCR of the TCR CDR3 relied on the HTBI primer set. Using its own MiXCR run on the multiplex PCR reads, TCRdb lists one record per CDR3 protein. The table shows about 690,000 distinct CDR3 sequences, with about 18% occurring only once. The sample taken for sequencing was blood. All receptors derive from a man between 45 and 60 years old with Graves' hyperthyroidism.

This clonotype was picked up many times. The V and J genes are TRBV2 and TRBJ1-5, with D uncertain. The germline gives CDR1 SNHLY, CDR2 FYNNEI. Trimming shortened V by 4 bases and J by 0 bases, and 7 bases separated the two germline ends. CDR3 length: 14 residues. The CDR3 DNA reads TGTGCCAGCAGTGCCGGGAATAGCAATCAGCCCCAGCATTTT. This encodes CASSAGNSNQPQHF.

This clonotype occurred many times. The J gene is TRBJ2-1, the V gene TRBV7-6; TRBD2 matches at 9 bases. The germline gives CDR1 SGHVS, CDR2 FNYEAQ. Unmatched junction bases numbered 12, after V lost 4 bases and J lost 5 bases. The CDR3 is made up of 17 amino acids. The CDR3 loop reads CASSSSVAGVPNNEQFF. In nucleotides, the CDR3 is TGTGCCAGCAGCTCAAGCGTAGCGGGAGTGCCTAACAATGAGCAGTTCTTC.

This clonotype was detected only a few times. This sequence joins TRBV3-1 and TRBJ2-7; 14 bases align to TRBD2. Unmatched junction bases numbered 8, after V lost 3 bases and J lost 4 bases. This CDR3 region has 17 residues. Germline lookup yields CDR1 LGHDT and CDR2 YNNKEL (reference sequence). The DNA for the CDR3 is TGTGCCAGCAGCCAGACGGGACTAGCGGGAGAGAAGTACGAGCAGTACTTC. Its translation: CASSQTGLAGEKYEQYF.

The chain links TRBV7-9 to TRBJ2-1; no clear D gene. The CDR3 loop spans 12 amino acids. Germline assignment: CDR1 SEHNR and CDR2 FQNEAQ (reference sequence). The germline V and J ends were trimmed by 5 bases and 8 bases, with 10 bases remaining between them. The DNA of the CDR3 is TGTGCCAGCAGCACCCTGGATTATGAGCAGTTCTTC. Its protein product is CASSTLDYEQFF.

Only a few counts were recorded for this clonotype. The chain combines TRBV5-8 with TRBJ2-7; 7 bases match TRBD2. This CDR3 has 13 residues. From germline, CDR1 is SGHTS and CDR2 YDEGEE. The V gene end was trimmed by 2 bases and the J gene end by 6 bases; junction bases not matched to a gene: 5. The DNA for the CDR3 is TGTGCCAGCAGCTTTAGCGGGCTGAGCGAGCAGTACTTC. Translation gives CASSFSGLSEQYF.

This clonotype was counted at least ten times. The chain couples TRBV30 to TRBJ1-1; a possible D gene is TRBD1 (6 bases). The CDR3 sequence is 12 residues long. Germline CDR1 reads GTSNPN; CDR2 reads SVGIG (reference sequence). Trimming shortened V by 2 bases and J by 5 bases, and 9 bases separated the two germline ends. The DNA for the CDR3 is TGTGCCTGGAGTCAAGGGGGTACTGAAGCTTTCTTT. Encoded protein: CAWSQGGTEAFF. Full variable domain (remainder filled in from reference TRBV30 and TRBJ1-1): SQTIHQWPATLVQPVGSPLSLECTVEGTSNPNLYWYRQAAGRGLQLLFYSVGIGQISSEVPQNLSASRPQDRQFILSSKKLLLSDSGFYLCAWSQGGTEAFFGQGTRLTVV.

This clonotype was seen more than once but under ten times. V is TRBV29-1 and J is TRBJ2-1, with TRBD2 matching over 8 bases. Per the germline V gene, CDR1 is SQVTM and CDR2 is ANQGSEA. With 3 bases clipped from V and 5 bases from J, the junction kept 6 bases outside the gene matches. The length of the CDR3 is 14 residues. CDR3 in amino acids: CSVDRAGANNEQFF. CDR3 nucleotides: TGCAGCGTTGACAGAGCGGGAGCCAACAATGAGCAGTTCTTC.

This clonotype was picked up a small number of times. The J gene is TRBJ1-2, the V gene TRBV9; the match to TRBD1 covers 11 bases. The V gene end was trimmed by 4 bases and the J gene end by 3 bases; junction bases not matched to a gene: 11. Germline-derived CDR1 and CDR2 are SGDLS and YYNGEE. The length of the CDR3 is 17 residues. CDR3 DNA: TGTGCCAGCAGCCCCCGGACAGGGGGCTATATCGACTATGGCTACACCTTC. This gives the protein CASSPRTGGYIDYGYTF.

The chain has TRBV28 and TRBJ1-1, with D maybe TRBD1 (6 bases). There are 15 residues in the CDR3. Germline CDR1 MDHEN, CDR2 SYDVKM. V gave up 3 bases and J gave up 5 bases, with 16 bases separating them. The CDR3 nucleotides read TGTGCCAGCAGTTTCTTCAGGGGCGGGAGGACTGAAGCTTTCTTT. Encoded protein: CASSFFRGGRTEAFF.

This chain uses TRBV2 with TRBJ2-4; a possible D gene is TRBD1 (5 bases). Per germline, CDR1 SNHLY and CDR2 FYNNEI. Trimming took 6 bases from V and 3 from J, leaving 12 bases between them. This CDR3 is 14 amino acids long. The CDR3 DNA reads as TGTGCCAGCAGAGGGGTCCTTGACAAAAACATTCAGTACTTC. Its protein product is CASRGVLDKNIQYF.

This clonotype was recorded at least ten times. The chain carries TRBV5-1 and TRBJ2-2; perhaps TRBD1 as D (6 bases). Germline lookup yields CDR1 SGHRS and CDR2 YFSETQ. Trimming pared 4 bases from V and 4 bases from J, leaving 11 bases between. The CDR3 runs to 14 residues. The CDR3 protein is CASSAQGVTGELFF. DNA of the CDR3: TGCGCCAGCAGCGCACAGGGAGTCACCGGGGAGCTGTTTTTT.

The rearrangement joins TRBV14 to TRBJ2-1, with unresolved D. Trimming took 5 bases from V and 8 from J, leaving 13 bases between them. CDR1 and CDR2 (germline): SGHDN, FVKESK. This CDR3 is built from 13 residues. The CDR3 loop reads CASSAQVRDEQFF. CDR3 coding DNA: TGTGCCAGCAGCGCCCAGGTACGCGATGAGCAGTTCTTC.

The rearrangement uses TRBV28 and TRBJ1-5; no clear D gene. The germline V gene encodes CDR1 MDHEN and CDR2 SYDVKM. V gave up 6 bases and J gave up 1 base, with 7 bases separating them. The CDR3 has 13 amino acids. CDR3 sequence (DNA): TGTGCCAGCAGCCCAGAAAGCAATCAGCCCCAGCATTTT. As protein: CASSPESNQPQHF.

This clonotype was found many times. The chain couples TRBV12-3 or TRBV12-4 to TRBJ1-1, with D perhaps matching TRBD1 (5 bases). With 5 bases removed from V and 4 bases from J, the gap between germline ends came to 11 bases. This CDR3 region has 13 residues. The CDR3 spells CASSEGVGTEAFF. CDR3 coding DNA: TGTGCCAGCAGTGAAGGGGTCGGCACTGAAGCTTTCTTT.

This chain links TRBV30 with TRBJ1-6, with D hard to call. The CDR3 has 13 residues. Trimming removed 3 bases from V and 5 bases from J, with 8 bases in between. Germline V CDR1 and CDR2: GTSNPN, SVGIG (reference sequence). The CDR3 DNA sequence: TGTGCCTGGAGGGAAGGGAATAATTCACCCCTCCACTTT. This sequence encodes CAWREGNNSPLHF.

This clonotype occurred many times. The rearrangement links TRBV27 to TRBJ2-7, with TRBD1 matching over 8 bases. CDR3 length: 15 amino acids. V was clipped by 6 bases and J by 0 bases; unmatched bases: 7. The germline V gene encodes CDR1 MNHEY and CDR2 SMNVEV (reference sequence). CDR3 protein: CASSPGQDLSYEQYF. The CDR3 bases are TGTGCCAGCAGCCCGGGACAGGACCTCTCCTACGAGCAGTACTTC.

Remarks on this clonotype: A much larger clone sits a single nucleotide away, making a read error possible. J is TRBJ2-1 and V is TRBV27, with TRBD2 matching over 11 bases. This CDR3 is 17 amino acids long. Germline CDR1 and CDR2: MNHEY and SMNVEV (reference sequence). CDR3 nucleotides: TGTGCCAGCAGTCTCGGGGCGGGACTAGCGGCATACAATGAGCAGCTCTTC. Encoded protein: CASSLGAGLAAYNEQLF.

This clonotype has ten or more counts. The chain links TRBV6-2 or TRBV6-3 to TRBJ1-1, with unresolved D. Deletions cut 7 bases from V and 0 bases from J, with 18 bases between. Per the germline V gene, CDR1 is MNHEY and CDR2 is SVGEGT. The CDR3 is 16 amino acids. CDR3 sequence: CASTLEVELMNTEAFF. The CDR3 DNA reads as TGTGCCAGCACCCTAGAGGTAGAGCTGATGAACACTGAAGCTTTCTTT.

The rearrangement uses TRBV7-9 and TRBJ1-1, with 8 bases matching TRBD1. Germline lookup yields CDR1 SEHNR and CDR2 FQNEAQ (reference sequence). Germline trimming cut 6 bases from V and 11 bases from J; bases unmatched to any gene: 5. The CDR3 extends over 11 amino acids. The DNA for the CDR3 is TGTGCCAGCAGTCGGACAGGGTTGGCTTTCTTT. Its protein is CASSRTGLAFF. The full variable domain, completed using reference TRBV7-9 and TRBJ1-1, is DTGVSQNPRHKITKRGQNVTFRCDPISEHNRLYWYRQTLGQGPEFLTYFQNEAQLEKSRLLSDRFSAERPKGSFSTLEIQRTEQGDSAMYLCASSRTGLAFFGQGTRLTVV.

This clonotype has ten or more counts. This chain joins TRBV27 and TRBJ1-1; D is uncertain. Germline V lookup: CDR1 MNHEY, CDR2 SMNVEV (reference sequence). V lost 4 bases to trimming and J lost 4 bases, with 10 bases between them. The CDR3 consists of 13 residues. The CDR3 here is CASSWSRSTEAFF. CDR3 in DNA: TGTGCCAGCAGTTGGTCGCGAAGCACTGAAGCTTTCTTT.

This clonotype was counted many times. The genes are TRBV10-3 and TRBJ2-1; 7 bases fit TRBD2. Unmatched junction bases numbered 10, after V lost 11 bases and J lost 3 bases. The CDR3 has 14 residues. CDR1 and CDR2 (germline): ENHRY, SYGVKD. As DNA, the CDR3 is TGTGCCCTAAGGCGTACTAGCGTCTACAATGAGCAGTTCTTC. Protein: CALRRTSVYNEQFF.

The chain recombines TRBV19 with TRBJ2-1, with TRBD2 identical over 9 bases. Germline V CDR1 and CDR2: LNHDA, SQIVND (reference sequence). The CDR3 extends over 20 amino acids. Germline trimming cut 5 bases from V and 8 bases from J; bases unmatched to any gene: 25. This CDR3 is CASSSPGRLLAGRRWDEQFF. CDR3 DNA: TGTGCCAGTAGTTCGCCGGGTAGGCTGCTAGCGGGGCGCAGGTGGGATGAGCAGTTCTTC.

This chain joins TRBV3-1 and TRBJ2-1; no firm D call. The V end lost 3 bases, the J end lost 2 bases, and 11 bases lay between the germline ends. The CDR3 is 15 residues long. Germline values: CDR1 LGHDT, CDR2 YNNKEL (reference sequence). The CDR3, as DNA: TGTGCCAGCAGCCAGCAGTTAGGTCCCTACAATGAGCAGTTCTTC. Residues: CASSQQLGPYNEQFF.

This clonotype was detected only once. In DNA, the CDR3 is TGTGCCACCGCGGAGGGCCCAGATACGCAGTATTTT. It codes for CATAEGPDTQYF. The chain employs TRBV25-1 and TRBJ2-3; weak D call: TRBD2 (6 bases). CDR3 length: 12 residues. CDR1 and CDR2 (germline): MGHDK, SYGVNS. V gave up 10 bases and J gave up 4 bases, with 12 bases separating them.

This clonotype was seen at least ten times. V gene TRBV10-2 combines with J gene TRBJ2-7, with TRBD2 identical over 7 bases. The junction had 14 bases not matched to a gene; V was cut back by 0 bases and J by 6 bases. This CDR3 has 17 amino acids. The germline gives CDR1 WSHSY, CDR2 SAAADI. The CDR3 DNA reads TGCGCCAGCAGTGAGTCGGGTAGGCGGGAGTATCGGGTCGAGCAGTACTTC. It yields the protein CASSESGRREYRVEQYF.

The sample holds many counts of this clonotype. V and J are TRBV2 and TRBJ2-3; tentatively, D is TRBD1 (5 bases). CDR1 and CDR2 from the germline V gene are SNHLY and FYNNEI. The CDR3 loop spans 12 amino acids. Trimming pared 6 bases from V and 2 bases from J, leaving 6 bases between. CDR3 DNA sequence: TGTGCCAGCAGGGACAACACAGATACGCAGTATTTT. Translated: CASRDNTDTQYF.

Points on this clonotype: One base away lies a much larger clone, so this may be a sequencing read error. V gene TRBV10-3 combines with J gene TRBJ2-7; TRBD1 matches at 7 bases. The germline V gene has CDR1 ENHRY and CDR2 SYGVKD. The CDR3 spans 12 residues. Trimming at V came to 10 bases and at J to 3 bases, leaving 6 bases not matched to a gene. CDR3 amino acids: CATSGGNYEQYF. The CDR3, as DNA: TGTGCCACTTCAGGGGGAAACTACGAGCAGTACTTC.

This clonotype was observed at least ten times. This chain uses TRBV11-1 with TRBJ2-7; 11 bases align to TRBD2. The ends lost 4 bases at V and 2 bases at J; junction bases unmatched: 4. This CDR3 has 15 amino acids. The germline gives CDR1 SGHAT, CDR2 FQDESV (reference sequence). CDR3: CASSYRLAGTYEQYF. The CDR3, as DNA: TGTGCCAGCAGCTACCGACTAGCGGGGACCTACGAGCAGTACTTC.

This chain joins TRBV4-1 and TRBJ2-2, with 7 bases aligning to TRBD1. V gave up 0 bases and J gave up 0 bases; unmatched junction bases: 4. Germline V CDR1 and CDR2: MGHRA, YSYEKL. The length of the CDR3 is 17 residues. The CDR3 nucleotides are TGCGCCAGCAGCCAAGAAAGGGGGCCATCGAACACCGGGGAGCTGTTTTTT. It yields the protein CASSQERGPSNTGELFF.

About this clonotype itself: A much larger clone differs from this one at a single base, so this may be a read error. J is TRBJ2-7 and V is TRBV27; TRBD2 matches at 11 bases. This CDR3 region has 15 residues. Germline assignment: CDR1 MNHEY and CDR2 SMNVEV (reference sequence). The CDR3 loop is CASMWTSGPSYERYF. CDR3 in DNA: TGTGCCAGCATGTGGACTAGCGGGCCCTCCTACGAGCGGTACTTC.